This T cell receptor beta chain was observed in a study of cytomegalovirus exposure and HLA in healthy donors. General study points: According to the study, approximately 150 TCR beta chains were cytomegalovirus-associated. Reportedly, TCR beta sequences accurately predicted HLA-A and HLA-B alleles in most subjects. Researchers reported in a later analysis that a missense DCLRE1C variant was tied to TCR beta V- and J-gene trimming. Being indistinguishable, some V segments were excluded, TRBV6-2 and TRBV6-3 among them.

The CDR3 spans 17 residues. In germline, CDR1 is MGHRA, CDR2 YSYEKL. V was clipped by 0 bases and J by 1 base, with 16 bases between them. The PCR made use of 60 Vbeta and 13 Jbeta primers. Sequenced by immunoSEQ multiplex PCR; TCRdb stores in-frame clones only, minus some. The table shows 81,000 or so clones, with 77% occurring only once. Worth noting for this clone: Its antigen is as yet unknown.

J is TRBJ2-7 and V is TRBV4-1; a weak D match, TRBD2 (6 bases). Source material: PBMCs. The sequence derives from a man aged 45 to 65 in good health and CMV-seropositive. As DNA, the CDR3 is TGCGCCAGCAGCCAAGAGGTCGCGGGGATGGTTTCCTACGAGCAGTACTTC. Its protein product is CASSQEVAGMVSYEQYF.